The 27 T cell receptor beta chains in this list originate from one sample, sequenced in a study of blood T cell repertoires in COVID-19. The protocol was immunoSEQ multiplex PCR, while the TCRdb copy is restricted to in-frame clones and leaves out a portion. This sample has 300,000 to 450,000 clones, with roughly 77% found just once. Sequenced: peripheral blood. These receptors were taken from a human donor with acute or convalescent COVID-19. The donor label of this sample is uncertain.

This sequence joins TRBV28 and TRBJ1-2; D is ambiguous. The CDR3 contains 15 residues. Trimming took 2 bases from V and 8 from J, leaving 18 bases between them. CDR1 is MDHEN, CDR2 SYDVKM, per germline. The CDR3 spells CASSLPTTVVAGYTF. DNA for the CDR3: TGTGCCAGCAGTTTACCGACAACAGTGGTCGCGGGCTACACCTTC.

The chain is built from TRBV7-6 and TRBJ2-7; 9 positions agree with TRBD2. Trimming at V came to 5 bases and at J to 0 bases, leaving 14 bases not matched to a gene. The germline V gene encodes CDR1 SGHVS and CDR2 FNYEAQ. The CDR3 contains 18 residues. CDR3 nucleotides: TGTGCCAGCAGCCGACGGCCCAGACTAGCGGCAAGCTCCTACGAGCAGTACTTC. Translated, it gives CASSRRPRLAASSYEQYF.

The chain couples TRBV14 to TRBJ2-2, with a weak D call TRBD1 (6 bases). This CDR3 comprises 15 residues. CDR1 SGHDN and CDR2 FVKESK come from the germline V gene. Trimming took off 2 bases at V and 4 bases at J, with 11 bases between the two ends. CDR3 sequence (DNA): TGTGCCAGCAGCCAAAGTCAGGGGTTCACCGGGGAGCTGTTTTTT. Protein sequence: CASSQSQGFTGELFF.

This chain links TRBV7-2 with TRBJ1-1, with D maybe TRBD1 (6 bases). Germline values: CDR1 SGHTA, CDR2 FQGNSA. The CDR3 runs 15 residues. With 2 bases removed from V and 1 base from J, the gap between germline ends came to 11 bases. The CDR3, as DNA: TGTGCCAGCAGCTTAAACAGGGCCCCGAACACTGAAGCTTTCTTT. Its translation: CASSLNRAPNTEAFF.

This clone was picked up one time. The chain recombines TRBV27 with TRBJ1-2; no firm D call. Germline values: CDR1 MNHEY, CDR2 SMNVEV (reference sequence). Trimming took 6 bases from V and 6 from J, leaving 11 bases between them. This CDR3 contains 12 residues. CDR3 coding DNA: TGTGCCAGCAGGAACCCGCACAATGGCTACACCTTC. It is translated as CASRNPHNGYTF.

The chain employs TRBV27 and TRBJ1-6, with D unresolved. V lost 5 bases and J lost 0, with 8 bases in between. Germline CDR1 is MNHEY and CDR2 is SMNVEV (reference sequence). The CDR3 is 15 amino acids. Written as DNA, the CDR3 is TGTGCCAGCAGTCCGGTGAGCTCCTATAATTCACCCCTCCACTTT. Encoded protein: CASSPVSSYNSPLHF.

This clone was observed once. The rearrangement joins TRBV28 to TRBJ1-3; no firm D call. The CDR3 runs to 13 residues. V lost 10 bases and J 1 base, leaving 11 bases between the germline ends. Germline CDR1 MDHEN, CDR2 SYDVKM. CDR3 residues: CAITRTSGNTIYF. As DNA, the CDR3 is TGTGCCATAACTCGCACTTCTGGAAACACCATATATTTT.

The CDR3 loop reads CAWSIRGANYGYTF. CDR3 sequence (DNA): TGTGCCTGGAGCATCCGAGGAGCTAACTATGGCTACACCTTC. J is TRBJ1-2 and V is TRBV30; D uncertain. V was cut by 3 bases and J by 0 bases, with 11 bases left in between. CDR3 length: 14 residues. Per the germline V gene, CDR1 is GTSNPN and CDR2 is SVGIG (reference sequence).

This clone was found a few times. The rearrangement joins TRBV19 to TRBJ2-2; 11 bases match TRBD1. Trimming took 5 bases from V and 5 from J; bases not matched to a gene: 1. Germline values: CDR1 LNHDA, CDR2 SQIVND (reference sequence). The CDR3 is 14 amino acids. The CDR3 DNA reads as TGTGCCAGTAGTTGGGACAGGGGGACCGGGGAGCTGTTTTTT. As protein: CASSWDRGTGELFF.

This CDR3 is CASSLNRGDEQFF. In DNA, the CDR3 is TGTGCCAGCAGCTTAAACAGGGGCGATGAGCAGTTCTTC. The rearrangement joins TRBV7-8 to TRBJ2-1, with TRBD1 matching 7 bases. In germline, CDR1 is SGHVS, CDR2 FQNEAQ. The CDR3 runs 13 residues. The V gene end was trimmed by 2 bases and the J gene end by 8 bases; junction bases not matched to a gene: 3.

This chain links TRBV2 with TRBJ1-1; D might be TRBD1 (5 bases). Trimming left V 7 bases short and J 5 bases short, with 14 bases between. The CDR3 is made up of 13 amino acids. Germline V lookup: CDR1 SNHLY, CDR2 FYNNEI. CDR3 coding DNA: TGTGCCAGCACTGCGGGGGGTCGAACTGAAGCTTTCTTT. Protein: CASTAGGRTEAFF.

V and J are TRBV29-1 and TRBJ1-2; 7 nucleotides line up with TRBD1. Trimming at V came to 6 bases and at J to 1 base, leaving 2 bases not matched to a gene. This CDR3 has 12 amino acids. Germline lookup yields CDR1 SQVTM and CDR2 ANQGSEA. The CDR3 DNA reads as TGCAGCGTCAACAGGGGTAACTATGGCTACACCTTC. Translated: CSVNRGNYGYTF.

The sample holds many counts of this clone. This chain links TRBV19 with TRBJ1-1; D not resolved. Germline loops: CDR1 LNHDA, CDR2 SQIVND (reference sequence). CDR3 length: 14 residues. The germline V and J ends were trimmed by 1 base and 0 bases, with 6 bases remaining between them. CDR3 loop: CASSIASLNTEAFF. The CDR3 coding sequence is TGTGCCAGTAGTATAGCATCATTGAACACTGAAGCTTTCTTT.

CDR3 amino acids: CASSLKAGGYTF. CDR3 nucleotides: TGTGCCAGCAGCTTGAAGGCGGGCGGCTACACCTTC. This rearrangement joins TRBV5-4 to TRBJ1-2; no clear D. From germline, CDR1 is SGHNT and CDR2 YYREEE (reference sequence). This CDR3 has 12 residues. V lost 1 base and J 8 bases, leaving 9 bases between the germline ends.

The chain uses TRBV7-7 and TRBJ2-2; D perhaps matches TRBD1 (6 bases). This CDR3 has 15 residues. V was shortened by 5 bases and J by 4 bases, with 14 bases between the two germline ends. CDR1 is SSHAT and CDR2 is FNYEAQ in the germline V gene (reference sequence). CDR3 loop: CASSPMRGGTGELFF. In DNA form, the CDR3 reads TGTGCCAGCAGCCCAATGAGAGGGGGCACCGGGGAGCTGTTTTTT.

The chain joins TRBV6-5 to TRBJ1-2, with 9 bases aligning to TRBD1. With 6 bases clipped from V and 4 bases from J, the junction kept 6 bases outside the gene matches. The CDR3 is 14 residues long. Germline loops: CDR1 MNHEY, CDR2 SVGAGI. CDR3 in amino acids: CASSATGGVYGYTF. As DNA, the CDR3 is TGTGCCAGCAGCGCGACAGGGGGAGTCTATGGCTACACCTTC.

Of note for this clone: Other nucleotide sequences from this sample produce the same CDR3. V and J are TRBV25-1 and TRBJ2-5, with TRBD2 matching 8 bases. The trim removed 3 bases at V and 2 bases at J, leaving 2 bases unmatched. Germline loops: CDR1 MGHDK, CDR2 SYGVNS. The CDR3 is made up of 14 amino acids. The CDR3 protein is CASSERGAQETQYF. The CDR3 coding sequence is TGTGCCAGCAGTGAGCGGGGGGCTCAAGAGACCCAGTACTTC.

V and J are TRBV7-9 and TRBJ2-3; tentative D call: TRBD2 (5 bases). The CDR3 consists of 12 residues. Germline loops: CDR1 SEHNR, CDR2 FQNEAQ (reference sequence). With 5 bases removed from V and 3 bases from J, the gap between germline ends came to 6 bases. The CDR3 DNA is TGTGCCAGCAGCGGGAGAACAGATACGCAGTATTTT. This codes for CASSGRTDTQYF.

The chain combines TRBV6-5 with TRBJ1-6; D unclear. From germline, CDR1 is MNHEY and CDR2 SVGAGI. The CDR3 spans 15 residues. V gave up 0 bases and J gave up 7 bases, with 10 bases separating them. The CDR3 bases are TGTGCCAGCAGTTACTCGCGGGCCGAGAATTCACCCCTCCACTTT. Protein: CASSYSRAENSPLHF.

The V and J genes are TRBV3-1 (or the pseudogene TRBV3-2) and TRBJ1-1; 9 nucleotides align to TRBD1. Trimming cost V 2 bases and J 0 bases; bases outside gene matches: 1. The CDR3 consists of 15 residues. CDR1 is LGHDT, CDR2 YNNKEL, per germline (reference sequence). The DNA for the CDR3 is TGTGCCAGCAGCCAATGGGACAGGGTGAACACTGAAGCTTTCTTT. This translates into CASSQWDRVNTEAFF.

This clone was counted a few times. This chain uses TRBV2 with TRBJ2-7, with TRBD2 as a possible D gene (6 bases). From germline, CDR1 is SNHLY and CDR2 FYNNEI. CDR3 length: 12 amino acids. Trimming stripped 5 bases from V and 3 bases from J, with 8 bases between. The CDR3 reads CASSPAGYEQYF. CDR3 nucleotides: TGTGCCAGCAGTCCAGCGGGCTACGAGCAGTACTTC.

The rearrangement links TRBV27 to TRBJ2-1; 8 positions agree with TRBD1. From germline, CDR1 is MNHEY and CDR2 SMNVEV (reference sequence). Trimming at V came to 5 bases and at J to 7 bases, leaving 7 bases not matched to a gene. This CDR3 spans 14 amino acids. CDR3 nucleotides: TGTGCCAGCAGTAACCGGGACAGGAGAAATGAGCAGTTCTTC. It yields the protein CASSNRDRRNEQFF.

This sequence joins TRBV4-1 and TRBJ2-1; D unresolved. The length of the CDR3 is 13 residues. Germline CDR1 is MGHRA and CDR2 is YSYEKL. V was trimmed by 1 base and J by 5 bases, leaving 6 bases between them. CDR3 DNA: TGCGCCAGCAGCCAAGGGTCAGACAATGAGCAGTTCTTC. Translated: CASSQGSDNEQFF.

The chain joins TRBV19 to TRBJ2-7; D is ambiguous. CDR1 and CDR2 from the germline V gene are LNHDA and SQIVND (reference sequence). Deletions cut 3 bases from V and 1 base from J, with 13 bases between. CDR3 length: 15 amino acids. CDR3 DNA: TGTGCCAGTAGTATCAGTGCTGGCATGTCCTACGAGCAGTACTTC. This encodes CASSISAGMSYEQYF.

J is TRBJ1-4 and V is TRBV14; possibly TRBD1 for D (5 bases). Germline-derived CDR1 and CDR2 are SGHDN and FVKESK. Trimming shortened V by 0 bases and J by 10 bases, and 15 bases separated the two germline ends. This CDR3 spans 15 amino acids. CDR3 residues: CASSQDNLRGGKLFF. CDR3 sequence (DNA): TGTGCCAGCAGCCAAGATAATCTGCGGGGCGGAAAACTGTTTTTT.

V and J are TRBV6-5 and TRBJ2-1; 7 bases match TRBD1. Unmatched junction bases numbered 8, after V lost 6 bases and J lost 9 bases. Per the germline V gene, CDR1 is MNHEY and CDR2 is SVGAGI. CDR3 size: 13 residues. This CDR3 reads CASRLRGRVEQFF. The DNA for the CDR3 is TGTGCCAGCAGGTTAAGGGGGCGGGTTGAGCAGTTCTTC.

V and J are TRBV6-1 and TRBJ1-2, with 9 bases aligning to TRBD1. With 0 bases clipped from V and 4 bases from J, the junction kept 6 bases outside the gene matches. Germline-derived CDR1 and CDR2 are MNHNS and SASEGT. The length of the CDR3 is 16 residues. CDR3 sequence reads: CASSEATGGRGYGYTF. As DNA, the CDR3 is TGTGCCAGCAGTGAAGCGACAGGGGGTCGGGGCTATGGCTACACCTTC.